Listed below are T cell receptor beta chains from one sample, sequenced in a study of T-cell reconstitution after alpha-beta-depleted transplantation in children. TCRdb recomputed calls from the PCR reads with MiXCR, one row per CDR3 protein. The sample yields 750,000 to 950,000 distinct CDR3 sequences, around 17% seen once. The sample here was PBMCs, mostly from graft donor cells, taken 360 days after TCRalphabeta/CD19-depleted stem cell transplant. The receptors shown here come from a male patient between 5 and 17 years old who had a stem cell transplant for acute lymphoblastic leukemia, so the T cells may come from the graft donor. CDR3s include the opening cysteine and the closing phenylalanine or tryptophan. A D gene is named only where the DNA matches it firmly. A clone size is listed for some rows: how often the clone was seen (once, few, many), or a class if it is expanded.

D gene: TRBD2
V gene: TRBV7-9
clone size: few
J gene: TRBJ2-1
CDR3 protein: CASIWRENHNEQFF
CDR3 DNA: TGTGCCAGCATATGGCGGGAGAACCACAATGAGCAGTTCTTC

D gene: TRBD2
V gene: TRBV7-7
clone size: -
J gene: TRBJ2-3
CDR3 protein: CASSQTRLARRDF
CDR3 DNA: TGTGCCAGCAGCCAAACCCGACTAGCGAGGAGGGATTTT

D gene: TRBD1
V gene: TRBV7-9
clone size: -
J gene: TRBJ2-7
CDR3 protein: CASSLARGQDAYEQYF
CDR3 DNA: TGTGCCAGCAGCTTAGCCCGGGGACAGGACGCCTACGAGCAGTACTTC

D gene: -
V gene: TRBV20-1
clone size: many
J gene: TRBJ2-2
CDR3 protein: CSAKGENTGELFF
CDR3 DNA: TGCAGTGCTAAGGGGGAGAACACCGGGGAGCTGTTTTTT

D gene: -
V gene: TRBV5-1
clone size: few
J gene: TRBJ1-5
CDR3 protein: CASSKGQSANQPQHF
CDR3 DNA: TGCGCCAGCAGCAAAGGACAGTCTGCTAATCAGCCCCAGCATTTT

D gene: TRBD2
V gene: TRBV4-1
clone size: -
J gene: TRBJ2-1
CDR3 protein: CASRPISQGGRENEQFF
CDR3 DNA: TGCGCCAGCAGGCCCATTTCGCAAGGCGGGAGGGAGAATGAGCAGTTCTTC

D gene: TRBD2
V gene: TRBV20-1
clone size: few
J gene: TRBJ2-5
CDR3 protein: CSAQGLDWRFQETQYF
CDR3 DNA: TGCAGTGCCCAAGGACTAGACTGGAGGTTCCAAGAGACCCAGTACTTC

D gene: -
V gene: TRBV5-1
clone size: -
J gene: TRBJ2-7
CDR3 protein: CASSLGGPNFYEQYF
CDR3 DNA: TGCGCCAGCAGCTTGGGGGGTCCGAACTTCTACGAGCAGTACTTC

D gene: -
V gene: TRBV20-1
clone size: few
J gene: TRBJ1-6
CDR3 protein: CSASGGDNSPLHF
CDR3 DNA: TGCAGTGCTAGTGGGGGTGATAATTCACCCCTCCACTTT

D gene: -
V gene: TRBV12-3/TRBV12-4
clone size: many
J gene: TRBJ1-5
CDR3 protein: CASSVQGSGQPQHF
CDR3 DNA: TGTGCCAGCAGTGTACAAGGTTCGGGGCAGCCCCAGCATTTT

D gene: TRBD1
V gene: TRBV4-1
clone size: -
J gene: TRBJ2-7
CDR3 protein: CASSHRTGDEQYF
CDR3 DNA: TGCGCCAGCAGCCACCGGACAGGGGACGAGCAGTACTTC

D gene: -
V gene: TRBV10-3
clone size: -
J gene: TRBJ1-1
CDR3 protein: CAISGQMNTEAFF
CDR3 DNA: TGTGCCATCAGTGGGCAGATGAACACTGAAGCTTTCTTT

D gene: -
V gene: TRBV7-9
clone size: -
J gene: TRBJ2-7
CDR3 protein: CASSLETTSYEQYF
CDR3 DNA: TGTGCCAGCAGCTTAGAGACTACTAGCTACGAGCAGTACTTC

D gene: -
V gene: TRBV24-1
clone size: few
J gene: TRBJ1-4
CDR3 protein: CATSDSAGGLNEKLFF
CDR3 DNA: TGTGCCACCAGTGACTCTGCGGGGGGCCTTAATGAAAAACTGTTTTTT

D gene: -
V gene: TRBV4-1
clone size: many
J gene: TRBJ2-2
CDR3 protein: CASSRAGPNTGELFF
CDR3 DNA: TGCGCCAGCAGCCGAGCGGGCCCGAACACCGGGGAGCTGTTTTTT

D gene: TRBD2
V gene: TRBV7-8
clone size: -
J gene: TRBJ2-7
CDR3 protein: CASSSSGRVSYEQYF
CDR3 DNA: TGTGCCAGCAGCTCCAGCGGGAGGGTTAGCTACGAGCAGTACTTC

D gene: -
V gene: TRBV5-6
clone size: -
J gene: TRBJ2-1
CDR3 protein: CASSGPRNEQFF
CDR3 DNA: TGTGCCAGCAGCGGACCGCGGAATGAGCAGTTCTTC

D gene: TRBD1
V gene: TRBV29-1
clone size: many
J gene: TRBJ2-7
CDR3 protein: CSVLPGQGDYEQYF
CDR3 DNA: TGCAGCGTACTACCGGGACAGGGGGACTACGAGCAGTACTTC

D gene: -
V gene: TRBV7-2
clone size: few
J gene: TRBJ1-2
CDR3 protein: CASSLARIQTGKEGTTYGYTF
CDR3 DNA: TGTGCCAGCAGCTTAGCCCGAATCCAAACAGGGAAGGAGGGCACGACCTATGGCTACACCTTC

D gene: -
V gene: TRBV7-3
clone size: -
J gene: TRBJ2-6
CDR3 protein: CASSLGQGHGANVLTF
CDR3 DNA: TGTGCCAGCAGCTTAGGCCAGGGGCATGGGGCCAACGTCCTGACTTTC

D gene: -
V gene: TRBV29-1
clone size: few
J gene: TRBJ2-2
CDR3 protein: CSVQAEVSGELFF
CDR3 DNA: TGCAGCGTGCAAGCGGAAGTCTCCGGGGAGCTGTTTTTT

D gene: TRBD1
V gene: TRBV4-1
clone size: few
J gene: TRBJ1-4
CDR3 protein: CASSHLDREREKLFF
CDR3 DNA: TGCGCCAGCAGCCACTTGGACAGGGAGCGTGAAAAACTGTTTTTT

D gene: -
V gene: TRBV5-1
clone size: many
J gene: TRBJ2-3
CDR3 protein: CASSSWDSTDTQYF
CDR3 DNA: TGCGCCAGCAGCTCCTGGGACAGCACAGATACGCAGTATTTT

D gene: TRBD2
V gene: TRBV10-3
clone size: -
J gene: TRBJ2-1
CDR3 protein: CAINSDGGGLDEQFF
CDR3 DNA: TGTGCCATCAATTCGGACGGGGGGGGACTGGATGAGCAGTTCTTC

D gene: -
V gene: TRBV6-2/TRBV6-3
clone size: few
J gene: TRBJ2-7
CDR3 protein: CAIQAAYEQYF
CDR3 DNA: TGTGCCATTCAAGCGGCATACGAGCAGTACTTC

D gene: -
V gene: TRBV6-5
clone size: few
J gene: TRBJ1-1
CDR3 protein: CASSYPGHTTAFF
CDR3 DNA: TGTGCCAGCAGTTATCCGGGACATACCACAGCTTTCTTT

D gene: TRBD1
V gene: TRBV27
clone size: -
J gene: TRBJ2-1
CDR3 protein: CASTDRGFYNEQFF
CDR3 DNA: TGTGCCAGCACCGACAGGGGCTTTTACAATGAGCAGTTCTTC

D gene: -
V gene: TRBV18
clone size: many
J gene: TRBJ2-5
CDR3 protein: CASSPPAEETQYF
CDR3 DNA: TGTGCCAGCTCACCACCGGCTGAAGAGACCCAGTACTTC

D gene: -
V gene: TRBV5-1
clone size: -
J gene: TRBJ2-3
CDR3 protein: CASSLPRGRVPFPADTQYF
CDR3 DNA: TGCGCCAGCAGCTTGCCCCGGGGGCGAGTCCCTTTTCCCGCAGATACGCAGTATTTT

D gene: TRBD2
V gene: TRBV6-5
clone size: few
J gene: TRBJ2-7
CDR3 protein: CASSYSMGLAGIYEQYF
CDR3 DNA: TGTGCCAGCAGTTACTCGATGGGACTAGCGGGGATCTACGAGCAGTACTTC

D gene: -
V gene: TRBV29-1
clone size: -
J gene: TRBJ2-5
CDR3 protein: CSAHFEGEKTQYF
CDR3 DNA: TGCAGCGCTCACTTCGAGGGGGAAAAGACCCAGTACTTC

D gene: TRBD2
V gene: TRBV7-3
clone size: -
J gene: TRBJ2-1
CDR3 protein: CASSSSGGGGPDNEQFF
CDR3 DNA: TGTGCCAGCAGCTCCTCCGGGGGGGGAGGGCCGGACAATGAGCAGTTCTTC

D gene: -
V gene: TRBV5-6
clone size: -
J gene: TRBJ2-7
CDR3 protein: CASRHGPLCEQYF
CDR3 DNA: TGTGCCAGCAGACACGGCCCCCTCTGCGAGCAGTACTTC

D gene: -
V gene: TRBV5-4
clone size: few
J gene: TRBJ2-6
CDR3 protein: CASSFRGANVLTF
CDR3 DNA: TGTGCCAGCAGCTTTCGCGGGGCCAACGTCCTGACTTTC

D gene: -
V gene: TRBV18
clone size: -
J gene: TRBJ2-5
CDR3 protein: CASSLLGHEAETQYF
CDR3 DNA: TGTGCCAGCTCACTGTTGGGACACGAGGCGGAGACCCAGTACTTC